This T cell receptor (beta chain) came from a study of T cells in Graves' hyperthyroidism and ophthalmopathy. It was RNA transcripts that yielded the amplified TCR beta CDR3 regions. Primed by the HTBI set, a first-round RT-PCR was run on the TCR CDR3. One entry per CDR3 protein results from TCRdb running MiXCR on the multiplex PCR reads. Here the sample spans a few hundred thousand distinct CDR3 sequences, approximately 14% being singletons. This clonotype appeared many times. The sequence came from a young woman with Graves' hyperthyroidism that later progressed to Graves' ophthalmopathy. Sequencing was done on a sample of blood.

CDR3 nucleotide sequence: TGTGCCATCAGTGAAGTGGACCGAACCTACGAGCAGTACTTC. Amino acids: CAISEVDRTYEQYF. The chain combines TRBV10-3 with TRBJ2-7, with D unclear. Per germline, CDR1 ENHRY and CDR2 SYGVKD. V shed 3 bases and J shed 2 bases, with 11 bases lying between them. The CDR3 runs to 14 residues.